These T cell receptor beta chains were read from a single sample in a study of spatial heterogeneity in lung cancer. MiXCR was run by TCRdb on the 5' RACE reads, yielding one entry per CDR3 protein. The sample has 3,000 to 4,500 distinct CDR3 sequences, roughly 7.5% seen once. Sample: normal lung tissue next to the tumor, taken at surgery. These receptors all come from a male donor with early-stage non-small cell lung cancer. Each CDR3 is given with its conserved first and last residue. A D gene is named only where the DNA matches it firmly. Clone size appears in some rows only: once, few, many, or a class for an expanded clone.

j_call clone_size v_call d_call cdr3_nt cdr3_aa
TRBJ1-2 medium-sized TRBV30 NA TGTGCCTGGAGTGTACGGGAGGGGTCCTCCTACACCTTC CAWSVREGSSYTF
TRBJ1-4 medium-sized TRBV12-5 TRBD1 TGTGCTAGTGGTACGGACAGGGGTTCTGAAAAACTGTTTTTT CASGTDRGSEKLFF
TRBJ2-3 medium-sized TRBV4-3 NA TGCGCCAGCAGCCAAGATCCGGGTCCTTCCCCAGATACGCAGTATTTT CASSQDPGPSPDTQYF
TRBJ1-3 many TRBV2 TRBD1 TGTGCCAGCAGTGCCCCGACAGGGCCCTCTGGAAACACCATATATTTT CASSAPTGPSGNTIYF
TRBJ1-2 many TRBV7-9 NA TGTGCCAGCAGCTTAGTCGGAGGGCAGGGCAGCTATGGCTACACCTTC CASSLVGGQGSYGYTF
TRBJ2-1 medium-sized TRBV5-6 NA TGTGCCAGCAGCTTGACCCCTCCGCCGTTCTTC CASSLTPPPFF
TRBJ2-3 many TRBV10-3 NA TGTGCCGTAATGCCCAGTTCCGCAGATACGCAGTATTTT CAVMPSSADTQYF
TRBJ2-3 many TRBV20-1 NA TGCAGTGCTAGACCAGGAAGGGCGCAGTATTTT CSARPGRAQYF
TRBJ2-1 many TRBV19 NA TGTGCCAGTAGTATAGACGCGGGGAGCTCCTACAATGAGCAGTTCTTC CASSIDAGSSYNEQFF
TRBJ2-7 many TRBV18 TRBD1 TGTGCCAGCTCACCATCGGGGACAGGGGTAGGCGGCGAGCAGTACTTC CASSPSGTGVGGEQYF
TRBJ2-1 medium-sized TRBV7-8 TRBD2 TGTGCCAGCAGCTCACCGACTAGCGGGTACATGAATGAGCAGTTCTTC CASSSPTSGYMNEQFF
TRBJ2-5 few TRBV29-1 NA TGCAGCCGGGCGGAGGGTATCGGAGAGACCCAGTACTTC CSRAEGIGETQYF
TRBJ1-1 medium-sized TRBV28 NA TGTGCCAGCACCCCCAGAGGGAGCGGTGAAGCTTTCTTT CASTPRGSGEAFF
TRBJ2-5 medium-sized TRBV7-3 NA TGTGCCAGCAGCTTAACGGGGGGGCACCAAGAGACCCAGTACTTC CASSLTGGHQETQYF
TRBJ1-1 medium-sized TRBV7-3 NA TGTGCCAGCAGCGTCAAATTACGAGGGAACACTGAAGCTTTCTTT CASSVKLRGNTEAFF
TRBJ1-6 large TRBV19 TRBD1 TGTGCCAGTAGAAAACCGGGACAGACTTTTAATTCACCCCTCCACTTT CASRKPGQTFNSPLHF
TRBJ2-1 hyperexpanded TRBV7-8 TRBD2 TGTGCCATCCGGACGGCCAGACTAGCGGGGCACAATGAGCAGTTCTTC CAIRTARLAGHNEQFF
TRBJ2-7 medium-sized TRBV6-2/TRBV6-3 TRBD2 TGTGCCAGCAGCACCGGCGGGGGTGGCTCCTACGAGCAGTACTTC CASSTGGGGSYEQYF
TRBJ1-1 NA TRBV6-4 NA TGTGCCAGCAGTGTTTCGGTGAACACTGAAGCTTTCTTT CASSVSVNTEAFF
TRBJ1-1 medium-sized TRBV7-2 NA TGTGCCAGCAGCTTAGCAGGATCCATGAACACTGAAGCTTTCTTT CASSLAGSMNTEAFF
TRBJ2-7 NA TRBV5-6 NA TGTGCCGGCTATCGTTGGGGGGCCTCCGAGCAGTACTTC CAGYRWGASEQYF
TRBJ2-5 NA TRBV7-9 TRBD1 TGTGCCAGCAGCACGGCAGGGACAGAAGAGACCCAGTACTTC CASSTAGTEETQYF
TRBJ1-4 many TRBV12-3/TRBV12-4 NA TGTGCCAGCAGTTCAGGGACTGTTTACGGTGAAAAACTGTTTTTT CASSSGTVYGEKLFF
TRBJ2-5 medium-sized TRBV5-1 TRBD2 TGCGCCAGCAGCATCGCTAGCGGGACGGTTGGAGAGACCCAGTACTTC CASSIASGTVGETQYF
TRBJ2-5 NA TRBV20-1 TRBD1 TGCAGTGCTAGAGATACGAGGGGGCTCCAAGAGACCCAGTACTTC CSARDTRGLQETQYF